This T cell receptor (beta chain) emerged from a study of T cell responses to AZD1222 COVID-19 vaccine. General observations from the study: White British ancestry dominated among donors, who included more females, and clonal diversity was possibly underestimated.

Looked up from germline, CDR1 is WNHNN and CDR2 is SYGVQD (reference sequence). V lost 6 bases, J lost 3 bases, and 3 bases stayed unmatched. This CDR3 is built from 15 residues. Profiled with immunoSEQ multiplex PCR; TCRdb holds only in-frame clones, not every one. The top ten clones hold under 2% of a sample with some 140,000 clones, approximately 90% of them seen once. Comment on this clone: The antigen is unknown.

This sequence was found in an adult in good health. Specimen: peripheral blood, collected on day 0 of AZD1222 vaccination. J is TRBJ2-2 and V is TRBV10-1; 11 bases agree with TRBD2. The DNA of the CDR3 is TGCGCCAGCAGCCAACTAGCGGGAGACACCGGGGAGCTGTTTTTT. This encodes CASSQLAGDTGELFF.